A selection of T cell receptor beta chains follows, all from one sample in a study of CD8+CD57+ T cells in acquired aplastic anemia. TCRdb reanalysed the reads using MiXCR and keeps one entry per CDR3 protein. The table lists 200,000 to 250,000 distinct CDR3 sequences, over 55% of them singletons. The specimen sequenced was sorted CD4+, CD8+, or CD8+CD57+ T cells (not recorded which) from PBMCs. These receptors were obtained from a human donor with aplastic anemia. The CDR3 runs from the conserved cysteine through the conserved F or W. Fields, in order: V gene, J gene, D gene, clone size, CDR3 protein, CDR3 DNA. A D gene is named only where the DNA matches it firmly. Rows may omit the clone size; those that give it use once, few, many or a size class.

TRBV24-1	TRBJ2-7	.	.	CATRLGTYEQYF	TGTGCCACCAGACTCGGGACCTACGAGCAGTACTTC
TRBV15	TRBJ1-4	.	.	CATSRDRTATNEKLFF	TGTGCCACCAGCAGAGACAGGACTGCAACTAATGAAAAACTGTTTTTT
TRBV12-3/TRBV12-4	TRBJ2-7	TRBD1	once	CASSHDDRVEQYF	TGTGCCAGCAGCCACGATGACAGGGTCGAGCAGTACTTC
TRBV19	TRBJ2-7	TRBD1	.	CASRDRARGEQYF	TGTGCCAGCCGGGACAGGGCACGGGGCGAGCAGTACTTC
TRBV20-1	TRBJ1-2	.	.	CSARVRGFVYGYTF	TGCAGTGCTAGAGTCCGGGGGTTTGTCTATGGCTACACCTTC
TRBV12-3/TRBV12-4	TRBJ2-7	TRBD2	.	CASSLSGRASEQYF	TGTGCCAGCAGTTTAAGCGGGAGGGCTTCCGAGCAGTACTTC
TRBV24-1	TRBJ2-1	.	.	CATAAADPLYNEQFF	TGTGCCACCGCAGCCGCCGATCCGCTTTACAATGAGCAGTTCTTC
TRBV2	TRBJ2-7	.	.	CASSEQADGYEQYF	TGCGCCAGCAGTGAGCAAGCCGACGGCTACGAGCAGTACTTC
TRBV25-1	TRBJ1-3	.	.	CASSADLPSGNTIYF	TGTGCCAGCAGTGCGGACCTTCCCTCTGGAAACACCATATATTTT
TRBV20-1	TRBJ2-7	.	.	CSASQFEQYF	TGCAGTGCTAGTCAGTTTGAGCAGTACTTC
TRBV7-9	TRBJ2-7	TRBD2	.	CASSLVGGLAGAYEQYF	TGTGCCAGCAGCTTAGTGGGGGGACTAGCGGGAGCCTACGAGCAGTACTTC
TRBV7-9	TRBJ1-2	.	.	CASSPLSHGYTF	TGTGCCAGCAGCCCGTTGTCCCATGGCTACACCTTC
TRBV7-9	TRBJ1-6	.	.	CASSPQGNGPLHF	TGTGCCAGCAGCCCCCAGGGAAATGGACCCCTCCACTTT
TRBV7-3	TRBJ1-2	.	.	CASSPQDEPRYGYTF	TGTGCCAGCAGCCCCCAGGACGAACCTCGCTATGGCTACACCTTC
TRBV19	TRBJ2-2	.	many	CASSIPSPGVVRDLSNTGELFF	TGTGCCAGTAGTATCCCGTCGCCAGGGGTGGTTCGTGACCTCTCGAACACCGGGGAGCTGTTTTTT
TRBV6-4	TRBJ2-1	.	.	CASSDSGGAANEQFF	TGTGCCAGCAGTGACTCGGGCGGGGCCGCTAATGAGCAGTTCTTC
TRBV7-9	TRBJ2-1	.	few	CASSLVYNEQFF	TGTGCCAGCAGCTTGGTGTACAATGAGCAGTTCTTC
TRBV7-9	TRBJ2-2	.	few	CASSLIQNTGELFF	TGTGCCAGCAGCTTGATCCAGAACACCGGGGAGCTGTTTTTT
TRBV5-1	TRBJ2-7	TRBD2	once	CASRTSGDGYEQYF	TGCGCCAGCAGGACTAGCGGGGACGGGTACGAGCAGTACTTC
TRBV5-1	TRBJ2-1	TRBD1	.	CASGQASSYNEQFF	TGCGCCAGCGGACAGGCGAGCTCCTACAATGAGCAGTTCTTC
TRBV9	TRBJ2-7	.	.	CASSVYWGGPYEQYF	TGTGCCAGCAGCGTATATTGGGGGGGCCCCTACGAGCAGTACTTC
TRBV5-8	TRBJ2-7	TRBD1	once	CASIPLPWTGSYEQYF	TGTGCCAGCATACCCCTTCCATGGACAGGCTCCTACGAGCAGTACTTC
TRBV29-1	TRBJ2-7	.	.	CSVGSGSGTEYF	.
TRBV7-6	TRBJ1-2	.	many	CASSLTTGSNYGYTF	TGTGCCAGCAGCTTAACAACAGGGTCTAACTATGGCTACACCTTC
TRBV6-6	TRBJ1-3	TRBD1	many	CASSPTGVGNTIYF	TGTGCCAGCAGCCCTACAGGGGTTGGAAACACCATATATTTT
TRBV7-9	TRBJ2-1	.	.	CASRSNNEQFF	TGTGCCAGCAGATCAAACAATGAGCAGTTCTTC
TRBV29-1	TRBJ2-1	.	many	CSVVHIIMYNEQFF	TGCAGCGTTGTACATATCATAATGTACAATGAGCAGTTCTTC
TRBV7-3	TRBJ2-3	.	.	CASASGSWGSNTQYF	TGTGCCAGCGCCTCGGGATCCTGGGGCTCAAATACGCAGTATTTT
TRBV2	TRBJ1-2	.	.	CASSETQGTYGYTF	TGTGCCAGCAGTGAAACCCAGGGCACCTATGGCTACACCTTC
TRBV2	TRBJ1-2	.	.	CASSEVAANYGYTF	TGTGCCAGCAGTGAAGTGGCAGCTAACTATGGCTACACCTTC
TRBV6-6	TRBJ1-4	TRBD1	many	CASSRTGGYEKLFF	TGTGCCAGCAGTAGGACAGGGGGATATGAAAAACTGTTTTTT
TRBV7-8	TRBJ2-7	.	.	CASSPRTINSYEQYF	TGTGCCAGCAGCCCACGGACTATAAACTCCTACGAGCAGTACTTC
TRBV15	TRBJ1-1	.	.	CATSRPTLGITEAFF	TGTGCCACCAGCAGACCTACTCTGGGGATCACTGAAGCTTTCTTT
TRBV19	TRBJ1-4	.	.	CASSSGRFGGKLFF	TGTGCCAGTAGTTCGGGACGCTTCGGGGGAAAACTGTTTTTT
TRBV4-3	TRBJ1-1	.	.	CASSQDGGYTEAFF	TGCGCCAGCAGCCAAGATGGGGGATACACTGAAGCTTTCTTT
TRBV24-1	TRBJ1-2	.	.	CATSDSGTDYGYTF	TGTGCCACCAGTGATTCAGGGACCGACTATGGCTACACCTTC
TRBV9	TRBJ1-4	.	.	CASSVGPGSEKLFF	TGTGCCAGCAGCGTAGGTCCAGGCAGTGAAAAACTGTTTTTT
TRBV20-1	TRBJ2-5	TRBD2	few	CSATPGLVQETQYF	TGCAGTGCTACCCCGGGACTAGTTCAAGAGACCCAGTACTTC
TRBV29-1	TRBJ2-1	TRBD2	.	CSALSGGHNEQFF	TGCAGCGCCCTGTCGGGGGGTCACAATGAGCAGTTCTTC
TRBV7-8	TRBJ2-3	.	.	CASSAPRETDTQYF	TGTGCCAGCAGCGCACCAAGGGAGACAGATACGCAGTATTTT
TRBV9	TRBJ1-4	TRBD1	.	CASGTGEEKLFF	TGTGCCAGCGGGACAGGGGAAGAAAAACTGTTTTTT
TRBV2	TRBJ2-7	.	.	CASSERTGTSYEQYF	TGTGCCAGCAGCGAGAGAACAGGGACTTCCTACGAGCAGTACTTC
TRBV19	TRBJ2-7	.	.	CASSITTGPYEQYF	TGTGCCAGTAGTATCACGACAGGTCCCTACGAGCAGTACTTC
TRBV9	TRBJ2-7	.	few	CATSTYRASDEQYF	TGTGCCACCAGCACCTACAGGGCTTCAGACGAGCAGTACTTC
TRBV10-3	TRBJ2-1	TRBD2	.	CAISGGGGAHEQFF	TGTGCCATCAGTGGGGGCGGGGGGGCCCATGAGCAGTTCTTC
TRBV2	TRBJ1-5	TRBD1	.	CASNSGQGANQPQHF	TGTGCCAGCAACTCTGGACAGGGGGCTAATCAGCCCCAGCATTTT
TRBV12-3/TRBV12-4	TRBJ2-7	TRBD1	.	CASSLGKGGASYEQYF	TGTGCCAGCAGTTTAGGGAAAGGGGGCGCGTCCTACGAGCAGTACTTC
TRBV30	TRBJ2-1	TRBD2	few	CAWSVLLAGSEQFF	TGTGCCTGGAGTGTTTTGTTAGCGGGCAGTGAGCAGTTCTTC
TRBV20-1	TRBJ2-7	TRBD1	few	CSVEQGAYEQYF	TGCAGTGTAGAGCAGGGGGCCTACGAGCAGTACTTC
TRBV2	TRBJ2-3	TRBD2	.	CASSEPSGITDTQYF	TGTGCCAGCAGTGAACCTAGCGGAATCACAGATACGCAGTATTTT
TRBV10-3	TRBJ1-2	TRBD1	.	CAISEMGGQGNYGYTF	TGTGCCATCAGTGAGATGGGGGGACAGGGTAACTATGGCTACACCTTC
TRBV6-5	TRBJ1-6	.	few	CASRTTGRNSPLHF	TGTGCCAGCAGAACGACGGGAAGGAATTCACCCCTCCACTTT
TRBV20-1	TRBJ1-1	.	.	CSARDGGYGTEAFF	TGCAGTGCTAGAGACGGGGGATATGGCACTGAAGCTTTCTTT
TRBV7-6	TRBJ2-7	.	.	CASSLAPDGYEQYF	TGTGCCAGCAGCTTAGCCCCCGACGGCTACGAGCAGTACTTC